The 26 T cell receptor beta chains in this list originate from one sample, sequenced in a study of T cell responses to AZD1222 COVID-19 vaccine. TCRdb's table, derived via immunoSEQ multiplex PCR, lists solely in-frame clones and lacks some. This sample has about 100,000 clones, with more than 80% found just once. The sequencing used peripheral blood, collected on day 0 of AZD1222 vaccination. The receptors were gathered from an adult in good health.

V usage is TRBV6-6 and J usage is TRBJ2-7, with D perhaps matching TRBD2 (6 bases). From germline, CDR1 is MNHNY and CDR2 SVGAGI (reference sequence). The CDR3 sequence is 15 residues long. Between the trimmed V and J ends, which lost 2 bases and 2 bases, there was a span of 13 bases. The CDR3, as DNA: TGTGCCAGCAGTTACACAGCGGGTGGGACCTACGAGCAGTACTTC. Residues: CASSYTAGGTYEQYF.

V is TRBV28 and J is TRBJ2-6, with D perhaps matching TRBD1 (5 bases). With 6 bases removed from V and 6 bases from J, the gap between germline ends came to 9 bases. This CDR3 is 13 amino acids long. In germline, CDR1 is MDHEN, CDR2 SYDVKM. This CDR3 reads CASRTAKANVLTF. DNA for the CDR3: TGTGCCAGCAGGACAGCCAAGGCCAACGTCCTGACTTTC. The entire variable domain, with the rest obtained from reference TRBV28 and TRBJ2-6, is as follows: DVKVTQSSRYLVKRTGEKVFLECVQDMDHENMFWYRQDPGLGLRLIYFSYDVKMKEKGDIPEGYSVSREKKERFSLILESASTNQTSMYLCASRTAKANVLTFGAGSRLTVL.

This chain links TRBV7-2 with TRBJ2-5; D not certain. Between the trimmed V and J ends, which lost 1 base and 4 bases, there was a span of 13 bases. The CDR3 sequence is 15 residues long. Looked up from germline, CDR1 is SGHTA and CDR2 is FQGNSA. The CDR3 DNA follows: TGTGCCAGCAGCTTAGAAGTGGGTAGGAGAGAGACCCAGTACTTC. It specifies CASSLEVGRRETQYF.

Written as DNA, the CDR3 is TGTGCCAGCAGTTATCTAGCCTACGAGCAGTACTTC. This sequence encodes CASSYLAYEQYF. The chain employs TRBV6-2 or TRBV6-3 and TRBJ2-7; D unclear. V dropped 3 bases and J dropped 2 bases, with 5 bases sitting between them. The CDR3 length is 12 residues. Germline loops: CDR1 MNHEY, CDR2 SVGEGT.

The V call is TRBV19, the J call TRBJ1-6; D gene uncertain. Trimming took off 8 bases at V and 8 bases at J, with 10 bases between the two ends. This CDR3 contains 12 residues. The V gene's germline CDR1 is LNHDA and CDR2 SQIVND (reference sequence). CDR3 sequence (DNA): TGTGCCAGTGGGCTCCAACATTCACCCCTCCACTTT. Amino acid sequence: CASGLQHSPLHF.

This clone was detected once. CDR3 coding DNA: TGCAGCGTTGAAACGGTTACTAACTATGGCTACACCTTC. This gives the protein CSVETVTNYGYTF. The gene calls are TRBV29-1 and TRBJ1-2; D gene uncertain. Per germline, CDR1 SQVTM and CDR2 ANQGSEA. V lost 2 bases, J lost 0 bases, and 7 bases lay in between. This CDR3 is built from 13 residues.

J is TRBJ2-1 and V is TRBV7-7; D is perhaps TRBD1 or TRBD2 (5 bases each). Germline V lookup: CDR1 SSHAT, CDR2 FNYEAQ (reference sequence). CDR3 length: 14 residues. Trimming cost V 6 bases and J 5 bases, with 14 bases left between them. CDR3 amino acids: CASSLGDRNNEQFF. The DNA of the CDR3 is TGTGCCAGCAGTCTCGGGGACCGAAACAATGAGCAGTTCTTC.

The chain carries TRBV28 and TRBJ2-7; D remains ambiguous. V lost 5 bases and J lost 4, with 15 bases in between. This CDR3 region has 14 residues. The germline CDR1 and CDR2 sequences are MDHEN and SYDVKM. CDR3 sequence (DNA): TGTGCCAGCAGTCCCTACATGAAAGGATACGAGCAGTACTTC. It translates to CASSPYMKGYEQYF. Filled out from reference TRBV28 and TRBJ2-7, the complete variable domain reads DVKVTQSSRYLVKRTGEKVFLECVQDMDHENMFWYRQDPGLGLRLIYFSYDVKMKEKGDIPEGYSVSREKKERFSLILESASTNQTSMYLCASSPYMKGYEQYFGPGTRLTVT.

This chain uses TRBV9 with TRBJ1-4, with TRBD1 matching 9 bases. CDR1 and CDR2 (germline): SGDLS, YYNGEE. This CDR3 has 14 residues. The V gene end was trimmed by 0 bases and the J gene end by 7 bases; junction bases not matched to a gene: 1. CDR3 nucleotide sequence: TGTGCCAGCAGCGTAGAGGACAGGGGTGAAAAACTGTTTTTT. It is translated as CASSVEDRGEKLFF. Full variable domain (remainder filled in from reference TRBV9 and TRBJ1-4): DSGVTQTPKHLITATGQRVTLRCSPRSGDLSVYWYQQSLDQGLQFLIQYYNGEERAKGNILERFSAQQFPDLHSELNLSSLELGDSALYFCASSVEDRGEKLFFGSGTQLSVL.

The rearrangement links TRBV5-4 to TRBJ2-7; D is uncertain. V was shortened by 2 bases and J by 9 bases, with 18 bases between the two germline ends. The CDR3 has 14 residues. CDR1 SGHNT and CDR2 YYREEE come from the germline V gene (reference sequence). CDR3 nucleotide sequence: TGTGCCAGCAGCTTAGACGGCTCTGTGCCGGTGCAGTACTTC. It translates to CASSLDGSVPVQYF.

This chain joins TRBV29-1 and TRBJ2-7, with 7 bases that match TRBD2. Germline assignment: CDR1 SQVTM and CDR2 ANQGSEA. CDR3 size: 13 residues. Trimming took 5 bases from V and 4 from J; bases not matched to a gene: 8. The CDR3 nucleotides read TGCAGCGTTTTCGGCGGGAGAGGATACGAGCAGTACTTC. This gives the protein CSVFGGRGYEQYF.

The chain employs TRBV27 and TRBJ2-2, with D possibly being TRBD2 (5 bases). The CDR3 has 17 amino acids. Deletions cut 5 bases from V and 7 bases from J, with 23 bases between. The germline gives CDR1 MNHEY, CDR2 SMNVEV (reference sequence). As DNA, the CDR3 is TGTGCCAGCAGTCGCCTTGCCCGCAGGACTGGTTTCGGGGAGCTGTTTTTT. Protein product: CASSRLARRTGFGELFF.

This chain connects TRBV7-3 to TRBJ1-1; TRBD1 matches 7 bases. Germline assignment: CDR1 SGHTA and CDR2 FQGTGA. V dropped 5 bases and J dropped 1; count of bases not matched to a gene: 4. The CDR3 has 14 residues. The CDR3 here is CASSPGQTNTEAFF. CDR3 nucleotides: TGTGCCAGCAGCCCGGGACAGACGAACACTGAAGCTTTCTTT.

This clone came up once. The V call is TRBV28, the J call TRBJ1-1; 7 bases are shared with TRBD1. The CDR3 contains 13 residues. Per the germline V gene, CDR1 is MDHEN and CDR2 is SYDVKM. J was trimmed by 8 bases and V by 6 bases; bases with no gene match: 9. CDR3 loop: CASSQDRWIEAFF. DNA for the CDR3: TGTGCCAGCAGCCAGGACAGGTGGATAGAAGCTTTCTTT. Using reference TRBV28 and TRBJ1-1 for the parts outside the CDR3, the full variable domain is DVKVTQSSRYLVKRTGEKVFLECVQDMDHENMFWYRQDPGLGLRLIYFSYDVKMKEKGDIPEGYSVSREKKERFSLILESASTNQTSMYLCASSQDRWIEAFFGQGTRLTVV.

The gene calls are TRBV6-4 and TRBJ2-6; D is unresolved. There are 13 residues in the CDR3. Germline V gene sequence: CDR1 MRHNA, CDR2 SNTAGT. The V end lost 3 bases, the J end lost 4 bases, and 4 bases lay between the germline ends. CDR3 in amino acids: CASSEVGANVLTF. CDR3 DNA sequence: TGTGCCAGCAGTGAGGTAGGGGCCAACGTCCTGACTTTC.

Here the CDR3 reads CASSVEDRGGSTDTQYF. DNA for the CDR3: TGTGCCAGCAGCGTAGAGGACAGGGGCGGGAGCACAGATACGCAGTATTTT. The gene calls are TRBV9 and TRBJ2-3; 9 bases match TRBD1. The CDR3 has 17 residues. V gave up 0 bases and J gave up 0 bases; unmatched junction bases: 5. CDR1 and CDR2 (germline): SGDLS, YYNGEE.

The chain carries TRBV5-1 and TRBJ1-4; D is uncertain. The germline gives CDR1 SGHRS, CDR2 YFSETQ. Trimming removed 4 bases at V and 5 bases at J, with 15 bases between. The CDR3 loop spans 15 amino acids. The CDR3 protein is CASSPSGWHNEKLFF. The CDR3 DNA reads TGCGCCAGCAGCCCCTCGGGGTGGCACAATGAAAAACTGTTTTTT.

The CDR3 DNA reads TGTGCCACCAGCAGAGATCGGACAGGGCCCCTCTCCCTCCACTTT. This encodes CATSRDRTGPLSLHF. This chain connects TRBV15 to TRBJ1-6, with 8 bases fitting TRBD1. Germline V gene data show CDR1 as LNHNV and CDR2 as YYDKDF (reference sequence). Trimming removed 0 bases from V and 14 bases from J; junction bases left unmatched: 9. This CDR3 spans 15 amino acids.

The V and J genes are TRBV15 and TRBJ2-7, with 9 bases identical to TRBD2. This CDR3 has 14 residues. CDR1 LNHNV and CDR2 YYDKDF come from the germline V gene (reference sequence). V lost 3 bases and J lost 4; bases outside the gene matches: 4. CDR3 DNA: TGTGCCACCAGCAGGATAGCGGGAGCATACGAGCAGTACTTC. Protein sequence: CATSRIAGAYEQYF.

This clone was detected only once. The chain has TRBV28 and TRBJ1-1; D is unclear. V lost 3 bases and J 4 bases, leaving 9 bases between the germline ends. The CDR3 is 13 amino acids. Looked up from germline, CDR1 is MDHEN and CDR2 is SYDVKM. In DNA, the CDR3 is TGTGCCAGCAGTTTGCAACAGAGCACTGAAGCTTTCTTT. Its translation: CASSLQQSTEAFF. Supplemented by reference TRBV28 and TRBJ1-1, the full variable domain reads DVKVTQSSRYLVKRTGEKVFLECVQDMDHENMFWYRQDPGLGLRLIYFSYDVKMKEKGDIPEGYSVSREKKERFSLILESASTNQTSMYLCASSLQQSTEAFFGQGTRLTVV.

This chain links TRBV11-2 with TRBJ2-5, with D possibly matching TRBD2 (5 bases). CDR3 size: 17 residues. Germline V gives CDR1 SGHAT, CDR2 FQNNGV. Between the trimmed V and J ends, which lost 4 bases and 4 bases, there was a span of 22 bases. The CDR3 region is CASSSGSRVKGAETQYF. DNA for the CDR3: TGTGCCAGCAGCTCGGGGTCGCGGGTTAAAGGAGCAGAGACCCAGTACTTC.

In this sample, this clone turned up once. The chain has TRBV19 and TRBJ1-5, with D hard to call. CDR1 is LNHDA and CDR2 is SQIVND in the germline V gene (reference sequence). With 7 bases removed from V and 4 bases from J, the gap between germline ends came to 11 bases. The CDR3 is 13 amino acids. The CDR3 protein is CASNVAANQPQHF. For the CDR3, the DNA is TGTGCCAGTAATGTCGCCGCAAATCAGCCCCAGCATTTT.

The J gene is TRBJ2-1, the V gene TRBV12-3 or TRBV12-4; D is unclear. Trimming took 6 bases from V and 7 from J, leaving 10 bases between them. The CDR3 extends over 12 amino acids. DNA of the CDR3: TGTGCCAGCAGCTTCTTGGGTAATGAGCAGTTCTTC. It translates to CASSFLGNEQFF.

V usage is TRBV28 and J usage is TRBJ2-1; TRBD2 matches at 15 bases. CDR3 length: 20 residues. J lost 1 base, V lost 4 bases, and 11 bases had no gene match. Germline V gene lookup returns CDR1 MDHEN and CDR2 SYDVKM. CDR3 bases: TGTGCCAGCAGTTGGAGACCGGGACTAGCGGGGGGTGGGTCCTACAATGAGCAGTTCTTC. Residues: CASSWRPGLAGGGSYNEQFF.

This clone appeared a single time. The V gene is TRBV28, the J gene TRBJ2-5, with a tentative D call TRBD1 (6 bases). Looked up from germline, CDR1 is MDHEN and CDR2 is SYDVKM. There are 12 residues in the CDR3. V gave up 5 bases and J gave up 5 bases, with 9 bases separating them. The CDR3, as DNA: TGTGCCAGCAGTCTCACAGGGGAGACCCAGTACTTC. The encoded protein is CASSLTGETQYF. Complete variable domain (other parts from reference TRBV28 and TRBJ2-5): DVKVTQSSRYLVKRTGEKVFLECVQDMDHENMFWYRQDPGLGLRLIYFSYDVKMKEKGDIPEGYSVSREKKERFSLILESASTNQTSMYLCASSLTGETQYFGPGTRLLVL.

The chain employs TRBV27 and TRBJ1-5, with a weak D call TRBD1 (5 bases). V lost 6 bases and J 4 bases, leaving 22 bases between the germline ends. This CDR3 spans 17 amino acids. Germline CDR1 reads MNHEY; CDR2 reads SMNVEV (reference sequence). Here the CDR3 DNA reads TGTGCCAGCAGCCATGTGGACACCGGGGGAACTAATCAGCCCCAGCATTTT. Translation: CASSHVDTGGTNQPQHF.